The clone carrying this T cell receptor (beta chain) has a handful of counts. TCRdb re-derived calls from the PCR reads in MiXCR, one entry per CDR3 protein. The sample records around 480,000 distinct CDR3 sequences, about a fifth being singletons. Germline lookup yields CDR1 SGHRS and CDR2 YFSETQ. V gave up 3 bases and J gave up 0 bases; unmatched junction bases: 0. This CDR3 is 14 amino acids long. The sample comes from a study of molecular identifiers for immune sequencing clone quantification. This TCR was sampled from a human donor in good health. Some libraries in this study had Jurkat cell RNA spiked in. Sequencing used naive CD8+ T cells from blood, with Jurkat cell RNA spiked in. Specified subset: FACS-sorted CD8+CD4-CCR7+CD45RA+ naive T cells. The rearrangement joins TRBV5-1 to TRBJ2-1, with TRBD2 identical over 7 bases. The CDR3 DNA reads TGCGCCAGCAGCTCTAGCGGCTCCTACAATGAGCAGTTCTTC. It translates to CASSSSGSYNEQFF.